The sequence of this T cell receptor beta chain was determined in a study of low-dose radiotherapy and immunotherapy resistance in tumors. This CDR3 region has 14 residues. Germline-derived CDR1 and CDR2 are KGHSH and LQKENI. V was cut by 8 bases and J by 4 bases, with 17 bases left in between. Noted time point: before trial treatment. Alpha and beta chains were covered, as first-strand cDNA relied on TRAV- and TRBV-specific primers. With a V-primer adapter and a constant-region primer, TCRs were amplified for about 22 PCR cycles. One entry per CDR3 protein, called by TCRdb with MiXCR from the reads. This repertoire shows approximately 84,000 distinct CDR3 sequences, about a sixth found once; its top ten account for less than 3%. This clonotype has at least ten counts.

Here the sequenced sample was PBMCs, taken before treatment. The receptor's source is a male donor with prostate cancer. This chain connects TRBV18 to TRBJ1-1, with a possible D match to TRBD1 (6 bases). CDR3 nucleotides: TGTGCCAGCCATACGTCACAGGGATCCACTGAAGCTTTCTTT. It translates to CASHTSQGSTEAFF.